This TCR beta chain was profiled in a study of blood T cell repertoires in COVID-19. Study at large: COVID-19 samples collected from the United States, Italy and Spain covered acute and convalescent phases. Sources were T cells, B-cell-depleted T cells, or PBMCs; the material itself was cDNA or gDNA.

Authors' processing steps: Amplification with reference gene primers provided the estimates of nucleated cell counts. Only in-frame clones appear in the TCRdb table, and some are missing; sequencing was by immunoSEQ multiplex PCR. That table furnishes V, J and clone size, whereas the DNA furnished D and trimming. The repertoire includes around 72,000 clones, around 88% of them detected once, and about 6.4% sits in the top ten. This CDR3 spans 20 amino acids. The germline V and J ends were trimmed by 0 bases and 4 bases, with 27 bases remaining between them. Per the germline V gene, CDR1 is MNHNS and CDR2 is SASEGT.

The specimen was peripheral blood. The clonotype originates from a woman in her 70s with acute or convalescent COVID-19. V is TRBV6-1 and J is TRBJ1-2; maybe TRBD1 (5 bases). Here the CDR3 DNA reads TGTGCCAGCAGTGAAGCGGGCCCCTCGACTCCAGGGTGGAGGGGCTATGGCTACACCTTC. This codes for CASSEAGPSTPGWRGYGYTF.